Below, 13 T cell receptor beta chains from the same sample are listed, as sequenced in a study of T cells in localized non-small cell lung cancer. Measured with immunoSEQ multiplex PCR; TCRdb has only the in-frame clones, and not every one. The table includes about 20,000 clones, 75% to 90% detected once. Material: PBMCs, obtained before any cancer treatment. Receptor source: a man aged 35-69 years with stage II squamous cell lung carcinoma.

The table lists this clone with a count of one. The CDR3: CASSESGQNPEAFF. The CDR3 nucleotides are TGTGCCAGCAGTGAATCCGGGCAAAACCCTGAAGCTTTCTTT. V usage is TRBV25-1 and J usage is TRBJ1-1; D is undetermined. This CDR3 contains 14 residues. V was clipped by 1 base and J by 6 bases, with 12 bases between them. CDR1 is MGHDK and CDR2 is SYGVNS in the germline V gene.

This chain connects TRBV5-1 to TRBJ2-1; 10 bases agree with TRBD2. CDR3 length: 15 amino acids. Germline values: CDR1 SGHRS, CDR2 YFSETQ. J gave up 6 bases and V 4 bases, and 7 bases lay outside the gene matches. The CDR3 loop reads CASSLRLAGVNEQFF. CDR3 coding DNA: TGCGCCAGCAGCCTCCGGCTAGCGGGAGTCAATGAGCAGTTCTTC.

The chain has TRBV5-1 and TRBJ1-2; a weak D match, TRBD1 (5 bases). Trimming took 2 bases from V and 4 from J, leaving 9 bases between them. The CDR3 has 13 residues. The germline V gene encodes CDR1 SGHRS and CDR2 YFSETQ. The CDR3 nucleotides are TGCGCCAGCAGCTTATTCCAGGGCTATGGCTACACCTTC. Residues: CASSLFQGYGYTF.

The chain joins TRBV7-2 to TRBJ2-1; D unclear. The CDR3 is made up of 15 amino acids. Trimming took off 1 base at V and 6 bases at J, with 13 bases between the two ends. Germline CDR1 is SGHTA and CDR2 is FQGNSA. The CDR3 sequence: CASSLGPQPSNEQFF. In nucleotides, the CDR3 is TGTGCCAGCAGCTTAGGACCGCAGCCCTCCAATGAGCAGTTCTTC.

This chain links TRBV11-2 with TRBJ2-2, with D perhaps matching TRBD1 or TRBD2 (5 bases each). Germline V gives CDR1 SGHAT, CDR2 FQNNGV. There are 14 residues in the CDR3. V was cut by 6 bases and J by 6 bases, with 14 bases left in between. In nucleotides, the CDR3 is TGTGCCAGCAGACTCGGGACCCCGCCCGGGGAGCTGTTTTTT. Its protein product is CASRLGTPPGELFF. Together with reference TRBV11-2 and TRBJ2-2, the CDR3 gives the full variable domain: EAGVAQSPRYKIIEKRQSVAFWCNPISGHATLYWYQQILGQGPKLLIQFQNNGVVDDSQLPKDRFSAERLKGVDSTLKIQPAKLEDSAVYLCASRLGTPPGELFFGEGSRLTVL.

This rearrangement joins TRBV9 to TRBJ2-5; 10 bases align to TRBD2. CDR1 and CDR2 from the germline V gene are SGDLS and YYNGEE. This CDR3 is built from 14 residues. The trim removed 4 bases at V and 7 bases at J, leaving 7 bases unmatched. DNA for the CDR3: TGTGCCAGCAGCCGGACTAGCGGAGAGGGGACCCAGTACTTC. It is translated as CASSRTSGEGTQYF.

The chain recombines TRBV5-1 with TRBJ1-1; TRBD1 might be the D (6 bases). Trimming stripped 4 bases from V and 1 base from J, with 14 bases between. Germline V CDR1 and CDR2: SGHRS, YFSETQ. The CDR3 is made up of 15 amino acids. CDR3 loop: CASSGTGSGNTEAFF. The CDR3, as DNA: TGCGCCAGCAGCGGAACAGGGTCTGGGAACACTGAAGCTTTCTTT.

V usage is TRBV7-9 and J usage is TRBJ1-2; D may be TRBD1 (6 bases). V was cut by 11 bases and J by 1 base, with 17 bases left in between. This CDR3 comprises 14 residues. In germline, CDR1 is SEHNR, CDR2 FQNEAQ (reference sequence). The CDR3 DNA reads TGTGCCGGAGGAGGGGGAACACATAACTATGGCTACACCTTC. Its protein product is CAGGGGTHNYGYTF.

The rearrangement uses TRBV7-9 and TRBJ2-5; TRBD1 is a possible D gene (6 bases). CDR3 size: 13 residues. V was shortened by 3 bases and J by 3 bases, with 8 bases between the two germline ends. Germline V gene lookup returns CDR1 SEHNR and CDR2 FQNEAQ (reference sequence). The CDR3 nucleotides are TGTGCCAGCAGCTTCGACAGGAAAGAGACCCAGTACTTC. Protein product: CASSFDRKETQYF. Using reference TRBV7-9 and TRBJ2-5 for the parts outside the CDR3, the full variable domain is DTGVSQNPRHKITKRGQNVTFRCDPISEHNRLYWYRQTLGQGPEFLTYFQNEAQLEKSRLLSDRFSAERPKGSFSTLEIQRTEQGDSAMYLCASSFDRKETQYFGPGTRLLVL.

This clone was seen a handful of times. This chain joins TRBV12-5 and TRBJ2-7; a possible D gene is TRBD1 (5 bases). Germline-derived CDR1 and CDR2 are LGHNT and FRNRAP. The germline V and J ends were trimmed by 3 bases and 5 bases, with 23 bases remaining between them. The CDR3 totals 17 residues. The DNA of the CDR3 is TGTGCTAGTGGTTTTTGGCAAGGCAGGGCAGGCCCCAACGAGCAGTACTTC. This codes for CASGFWQGRAGPNEQYF.

The V and J genes are TRBV7-9 and TRBJ2-1; D may match TRBD1 or TRBD2 (5 bases each). Per the germline V gene, CDR1 is SEHNR and CDR2 is FQNEAQ (reference sequence). The CDR3 covers 16 residues. V lost 7 bases and J lost 1, with 17 bases in between. CDR3 DNA sequence: TGTGCCAGCACCCCCCGAGGGGAGAAGTCCTACAATGAGCAGTTCTTC. This gives the protein CASTPRGEKSYNEQFF.

The V and J genes are TRBV7-6 and TRBJ1-1; the D gene is possibly TRBD1 (6 bases). V dropped 5 bases and J dropped 6 bases, with 19 bases sitting between them. The CDR3 is made up of 15 amino acids. Germline V lookup: CDR1 SGHVS, CDR2 FNYEAQ. As DNA, the CDR3 is TGTGCCAGCAGCCCTGTTGCTCAGGGGTACGCTGAAGCTTTCTTT. Encoded protein: CASSPVAQGYAEAFF.

V and J are TRBV15 and TRBJ1-2; TRBD1 matches at 9 bases. The germline V gene has CDR1 LNHNV and CDR2 YYDKDF (reference sequence). The V and J ends lost 11 bases and 4 bases, in that order; junction bases with no gene match: 8. This CDR3 region has 13 residues. The CDR3 spells CASTGGRGYGYTF. DNA for the CDR3: TGTGCCTCCACAGGGGGCAGGGGCTATGGCTACACCTTC.